These 9 T cell receptor beta chains were all obtained from the same sample, sequenced in a study of blood T cells in healthy people across ages. Sample-barcoded 5' priming and a J-beta primer mix drove a second PCR of about 6 to 12 cycles. TCRdb re-called the 5' RACE reads with MiXCR, one entry per CDR3 protein. The sample has about 640,000 distinct CDR3 sequences, 58% seen once. Material for sequencing was blood. These receptors were obtained from a man in his 60s in good health.

This clonotype was seen only a few times. V and J are TRBV6-5 and TRBJ2-7; 8 bases are shared with TRBD2. V was clipped by 5 bases and J by 5 bases; unmatched bases: 11. CDR3 size: 15 residues. CDR1 is MNHEY, CDR2 SVGAGI, per germline. CDR3 DNA: TGTGCCAGCAGTCCACGAGGCGGGGGGCCAAACGAGCAGTACTTC. Protein product: CASSPRGGGPNEQYF.

Ten or more counts support this clonotype. The chain combines TRBV20-1 with TRBJ2-1, with 9 bases fitting TRBD2. V dropped 3 bases and J dropped 2; count of bases not matched to a gene: 5. From germline, CDR1 is DFQATT and CDR2 SNEGSKA (reference sequence). The CDR3 runs to 15 residues. The CDR3 DNA follows: TGCAGTGCTAGCGCTAGCGGGAACCCCTACAATGAGCAGTTCTTC. Translation gives CSASASGNPYNEQFF.

V usage is TRBV28 and J usage is TRBJ2-1; 15 positions agree with TRBD2. Germline CDR1 reads MDHEN; CDR2 reads SYDVKM. The V gene end was trimmed by 10 bases and the J gene end by 7 bases; junction bases not matched to a gene: 5. CDR3 size: 14 residues. DNA for the CDR3: TGTGCCACCAGGACTAGCGGGGGGGCTAATGAGCAGTTCTTC. Its translation is CATRTSGGANEQFF.

The V gene is TRBV10-3, the J gene TRBJ1-1; a possible D gene is TRBD1 (6 bases). Germline V lookup: CDR1 ENHRY, CDR2 SYGVKD. Trimming took off 4 bases at V and 1 base at J, with 10 bases between the two ends. The CDR3 consists of 14 residues. CDR3 in DNA: TGTGCCATCAGTGTGGGACACCCGAACACTGAAGCTTTCTTT. It yields the protein CAISVGHPNTEAFF.

There are a few counts of this clonotype. The gene calls are TRBV20-1 and TRBJ2-3; a possible D gene is TRBD2 (5 bases). V was clipped by 4 bases and J by 5 bases, with 13 bases between them. The CDR3 totals 13 residues. Looked up from germline, CDR1 is DFQATT and CDR2 is SNEGSKA (reference sequence). The chain's CDR3 is CSAKLTRGDTQYF. The CDR3 nucleotides read TGCAGTGCTAAGCTCACTAGAGGAGATACGCAGTATTTT.

This chain uses TRBV6-5 with TRBJ2-7; 7 bases map to TRBD1. Germline V gene sequence: CDR1 MNHEY, CDR2 SVGAGI. The CDR3 runs 14 residues. With 5 bases clipped from V and 0 bases from J, the junction kept 4 bases outside the gene matches. CDR3 residues: CASSNRDSSYEQYF. CDR3 DNA: TGTGCCAGCAGTAACCGGGACAGCTCCTACGAGCAGTACTTC.

This chain links TRBV20-1 with TRBJ2-4, with 8 bases identical to TRBD1. Per germline, CDR1 DFQATT and CDR2 SNEGSKA (reference sequence). The CDR3 consists of 17 residues. Germline trimming cut 1 base from V and 0 bases from J; bases unmatched to any gene: 8. The CDR3 loop reads CSARGLQGGLAKNIQYF. The CDR3 DNA is TGCAGTGCTAGAGGCTTACAGGGGGGCCTAGCCAAAAACATTCAGTACTTC.

This clonotype has a handful of counts. The chain carries TRBV6-2 or TRBV6-3 and TRBJ2-5, with D possibly TRBD1 on 6 matching bases. Germline V CDR1 and CDR2: MNHEY, SVGEGT. This CDR3 contains 15 residues. The V and J ends lost 0 bases and 5 bases respectively, with 13 bases between them. In DNA form, the CDR3 reads TGTGCCAGCAGTTACTCCAACAGGGATGTCGAGACCCAGTACTTC. Its protein product is CASSYSNRDVETQYF.

The sample holds a few counts of this clonotype. The rearrangement links TRBV29-1 to TRBJ2-1; TRBD2 aligns across 9 bases. The germline V gene encodes CDR1 SQVTM and CDR2 ANQGSEA. V lost 7 bases and J lost 8; bases outside the gene matches: 12. This CDR3 is 14 amino acids long. DNA of the CDR3: TGCAGCGCATCAGCGGGGGGCCCATTTTATGAGCAGTTCTTC. Residues: CSASAGGPFYEQFF.